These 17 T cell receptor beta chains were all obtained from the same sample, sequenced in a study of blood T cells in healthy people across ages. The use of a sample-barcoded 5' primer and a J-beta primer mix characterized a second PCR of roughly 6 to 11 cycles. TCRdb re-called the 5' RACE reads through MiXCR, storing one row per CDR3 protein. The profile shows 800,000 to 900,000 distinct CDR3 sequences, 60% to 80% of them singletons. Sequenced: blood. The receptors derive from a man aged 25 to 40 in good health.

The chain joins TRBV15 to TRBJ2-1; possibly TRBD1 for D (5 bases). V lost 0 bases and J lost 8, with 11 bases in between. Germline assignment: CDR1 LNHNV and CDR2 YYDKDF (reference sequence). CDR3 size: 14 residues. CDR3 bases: TGTGCCACCAGCAGAGACCCAGTAGGGGATGAGCAGTTCTTC. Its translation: CATSRDPVGDEQFF.

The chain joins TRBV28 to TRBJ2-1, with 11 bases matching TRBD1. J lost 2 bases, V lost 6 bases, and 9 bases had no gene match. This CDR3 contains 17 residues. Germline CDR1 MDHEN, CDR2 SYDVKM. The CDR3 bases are TGTGCCAGCAGCCAATACCCGGGACAGGGGGCCTACAATGAGCAGTTCTTC. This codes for CASSQYPGQGAYNEQFF.

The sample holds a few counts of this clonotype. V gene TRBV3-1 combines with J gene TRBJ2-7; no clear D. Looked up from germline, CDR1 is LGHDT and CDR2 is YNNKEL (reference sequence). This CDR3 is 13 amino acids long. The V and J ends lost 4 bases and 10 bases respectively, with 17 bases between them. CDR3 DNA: TGTGCCAGCAGCCCAGCCGGCCAGGATTTCCAGTACTTC. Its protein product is CASSPAGQDFQYF.

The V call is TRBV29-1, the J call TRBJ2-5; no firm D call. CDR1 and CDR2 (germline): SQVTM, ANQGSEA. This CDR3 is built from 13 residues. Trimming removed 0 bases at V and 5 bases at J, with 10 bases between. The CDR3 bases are TGCAGCGTTGAAGAAGGGTACGGGGAGACCCAGTACTTC. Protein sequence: CSVEEGYGETQYF. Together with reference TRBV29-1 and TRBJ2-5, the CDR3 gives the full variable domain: SAVISQKPSRDICQRGTSLTIQCQVDSQVTMMFWYRQQPGQSLTLIATANQGSEATYESGFVIDKFPISRPNLTFSTLTVSNMSPEDSSIYLCSVEEGYGETQYFGPGTRLLVL.

The CDR3 reads CASSFSAKSGYTF. In DNA form, the CDR3 reads TGTGCCAGCAGTTTCTCGGCGAAGAGTGGCTACACCTTC. The J gene is TRBJ1-2, the V gene TRBV27; unclear D gene. The CDR3 sequence is 13 residues long. Trimming removed 3 bases from V and 7 bases from J, with 12 bases in between. Germline V gene lookup returns CDR1 MNHEY and CDR2 SMNVEV (reference sequence).

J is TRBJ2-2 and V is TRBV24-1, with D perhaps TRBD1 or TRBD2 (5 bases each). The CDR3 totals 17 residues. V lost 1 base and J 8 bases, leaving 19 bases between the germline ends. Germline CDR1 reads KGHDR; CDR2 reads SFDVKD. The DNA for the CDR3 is TGTGCCACCAGTGATTTTACGGGGCCAGGGTCGAAAGGGGAGCTGTTTTTT. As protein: CATSDFTGPGSKGELFF.

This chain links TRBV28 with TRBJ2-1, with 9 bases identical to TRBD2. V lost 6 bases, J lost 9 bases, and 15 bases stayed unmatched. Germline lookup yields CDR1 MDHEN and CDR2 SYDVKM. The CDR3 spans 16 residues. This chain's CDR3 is CASSGFLQREEFEQFF. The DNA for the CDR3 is TGTGCCAGCAGCGGTTTCCTACAGCGGGAGGAGTTTGAGCAGTTCTTC.

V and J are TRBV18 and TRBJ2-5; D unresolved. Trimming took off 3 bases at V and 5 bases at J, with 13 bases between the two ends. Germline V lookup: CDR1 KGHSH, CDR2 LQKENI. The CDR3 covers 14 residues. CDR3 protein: CASSPGMLSETQYF. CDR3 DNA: TGTGCCAGCTCACCCGGAATGCTTTCGGAGACCCAGTACTTC.

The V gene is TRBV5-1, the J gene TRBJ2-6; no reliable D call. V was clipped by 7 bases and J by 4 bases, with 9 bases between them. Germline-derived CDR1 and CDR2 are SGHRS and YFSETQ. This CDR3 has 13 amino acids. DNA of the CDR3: TGCGCCAGCGGCGAGGTAGGGGCCAACGTCCTGACTTTC. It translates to CASGEVGANVLTF.

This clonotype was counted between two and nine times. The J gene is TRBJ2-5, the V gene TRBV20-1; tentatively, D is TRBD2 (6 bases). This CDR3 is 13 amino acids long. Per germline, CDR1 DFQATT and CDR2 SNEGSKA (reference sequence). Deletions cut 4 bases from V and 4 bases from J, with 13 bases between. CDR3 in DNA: TGCAGTGCTATATCCGGGGGTCGAGAGACCCAGTACTTC. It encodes CSAISGGRETQYF.

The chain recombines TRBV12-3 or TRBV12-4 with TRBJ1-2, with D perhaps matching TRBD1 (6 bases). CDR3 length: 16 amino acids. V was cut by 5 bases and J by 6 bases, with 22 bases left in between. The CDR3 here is CASSPLQGLASDGYTF. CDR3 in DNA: TGTGCCAGCAGTCCGCTACAGGGCCTGGCCTCGGATGGCTACACCTTC.

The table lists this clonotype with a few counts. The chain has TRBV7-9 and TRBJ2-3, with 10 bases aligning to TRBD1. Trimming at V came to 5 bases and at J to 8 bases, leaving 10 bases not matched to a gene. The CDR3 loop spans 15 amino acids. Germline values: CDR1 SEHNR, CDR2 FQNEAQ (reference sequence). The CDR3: CASSPGTGAVGTQYF. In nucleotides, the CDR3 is TGTGCCAGCAGCCCCGGGACAGGGGCGGTGGGTACGCAGTATTTT.

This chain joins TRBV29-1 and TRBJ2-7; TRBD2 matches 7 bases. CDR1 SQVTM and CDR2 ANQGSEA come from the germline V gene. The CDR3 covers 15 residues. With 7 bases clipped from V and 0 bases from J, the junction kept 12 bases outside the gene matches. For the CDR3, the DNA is TGCAGCGCTTTTGGGGGGGACCTTGCCTCCTACGAGCAGTACTTC. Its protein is CSAFGGDLASYEQYF.

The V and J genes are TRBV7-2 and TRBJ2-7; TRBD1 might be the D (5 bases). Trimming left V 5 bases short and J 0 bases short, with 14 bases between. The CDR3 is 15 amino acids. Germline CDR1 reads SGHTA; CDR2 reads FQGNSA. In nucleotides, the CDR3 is TGTGCCAGCAGCCCGGTGGGGCCCCTCTCCTACGAGCAGTACTTC. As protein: CASSPVGPLSYEQYF.

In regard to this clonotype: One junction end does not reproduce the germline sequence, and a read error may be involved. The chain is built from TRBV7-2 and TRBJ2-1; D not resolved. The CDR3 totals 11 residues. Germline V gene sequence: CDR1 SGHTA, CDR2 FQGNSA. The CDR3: CANSSRQEQFF. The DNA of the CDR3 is TGTGCCAACAGCTCCAGGCAAGAGCAGTTCTTC.

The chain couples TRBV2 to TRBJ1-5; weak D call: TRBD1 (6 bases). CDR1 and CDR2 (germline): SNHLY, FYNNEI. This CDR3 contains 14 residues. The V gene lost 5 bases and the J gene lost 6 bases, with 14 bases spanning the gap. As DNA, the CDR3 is TGTGCCAGCAGTAAGAACAGGGAGGCTCAGCCCCAGCATTTT. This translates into CASSKNREAQPQHF.

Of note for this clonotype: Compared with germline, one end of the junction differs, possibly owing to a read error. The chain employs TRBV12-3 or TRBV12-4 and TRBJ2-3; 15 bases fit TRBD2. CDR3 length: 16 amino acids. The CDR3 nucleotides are TGTGCCAGCATCGCAGGGACTAGCGGGGGGTCAGATACGGAGTATTTT. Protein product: CASIAGTSGGSDTEYF.